The source of this T cell receptor beta chain is a study of OX40 agonist ivuxolimab in advanced cancers. Trimming at V came to 0 bases and at J to 6 bases, leaving 5 bases not matched to a gene. Germline V gene lookup returns CDR1 SGHRS and CDR2 YFSETQ. The CDR3 contains 15 residues. Note on this clone: The antigen remains unidentified.

Only in-frame clones appear in the TCRdb table, and some are missing; sequencing was by immunoSEQ multiplex PCR. This table holds about 79,000 clones, roughly 90% found once. Findings and caveats of the study: In general, CD8+ T cells held more expanded clones than CD4+ did, on average. CD4+ and CD8+ blood T cells expanded clonally by week 6 at 0.1 to 3.0 mg/kg.

Sampling times: baseline, cycle 4 day 1, cycle 7 day 1. This specimen was CD4+ or CD8+ T cells sorted from blood, taken in a trial of the OX40 agonist ivuxolimab. The chain is built from TRBV5-1 and TRBJ2-3; TRBD2 matches 9 bases. The TCR originated in an adult with an advanced solid tumor such as melanoma, head and neck, liver or kidney cancer. The chain's CDR3 is CASSLEGSGSDTQYF. The CDR3 region has the DNA TGCGCCAGCAGCTTGGAGGGTAGCGGGAGTGATACGCAGTATTTT.